Reported below is one TCR beta chain. Its target antigen remains unknown. One base away there is no much larger clone; base qualities are not given. The data were produced on an Illumina MiSeq. TRB rearrangements were amplified by multiplex PCR with BIOMED2 TRB-A/B primer pools. Illumina-compatible adapters and 7-nucleotide sample barcodes were added to the amplicons in two consecutive PCRs. Phusion HS II polymerase was used for all library PCRs. Amplicons were purified from gel with the NucleoSpin Gel and PCR Clean-up kit, quantified on Qubit, and pooled at 4 nM. The quality of the amplicon pool was checked on an Agilent 2100 Bioanalyzer prior to Illumina next-generation sequencing. Processing in the source paper ran as follows. Annotation of TRB rearrangements was performed with MiXCR 3.0.8 using the default MiXCR reference library. Non-productive reads and sequences with fewer than 2 reads were removed, and every unique CDR3 nucleotide sequence was treated as one clone. Clonality, diversity, richness and V-J gene usage were calculated in R 3.5.1. GLIPH2 was used to cluster TCRs based on CDR3 similarity, and OLGA was used to calculate the generation probabilities. GLIPH2 clusters were kept only if they contained at least four unique TCR clonotypes found in at least three individuals. Through fastp at Q25 and MiXCR, TCRdb rebuilt clones from the public reads, retaining in-frame beta chains. Each entry is one CDR3 protein sequence, shown with its most common DNA and genes. What appears here as the V and J calls and clone size reflects TCRdb's work, not the paper's. The sample yields 14,000 to 15,000 distinct CDR3 sequences; 25% to 30% were counted once. The ten largest account for approximately 1.1% of the sample.

These data belong to a study of T and B cells in COVID-19 patients (dated by TCRdb to the early 2020s). About the full investigation: In this study, adaptive immunity was profiled in COVID-19 patients who either had active infection or had recovered, using TRB and IGH repertoire sequencing of peripheral blood. In the active-infection cohort, about 90% of the 20 patients had comorbidities linked to unfavorable COVID-19 outcome. A median age of approximately 35 years was recorded in the recovered cohort versus roughly 67 years in the active-infection cohort. Over 8.3 million TCR sequences were analysed from a TCR and BCR sequence repository that comprised a few dozen patients and 69 time points. An age-matched reference group of roughly 38 healthy donors negative for COVID-19 antibodies served as the comparison for repertoire analyses. A recovered cohort comprised 15 to 19 patients contributing fewer than 25 samples, mostly after mild to moderate COVID-19 managed as outpatients. As many as 9 follow-up blood samples were collected from each patient, and in some individuals these samples spanned different disease stages. Because samples were available both during active disease and after recovery, a couple of patients were counted in both the recovered and the active cohorts. Of the approximately 19 patients in the active-infection cohort, roughly 11 were critically ill and needed mechanical ventilation or ECMO. Broad study findings and their caveats: In patients with COVID-19, the usage of TRBV/TRBJ genes was reported to be strongly skewed. Specific T cell subsets (CD4+/Treg/CD8+) and sorted SARS-CoV-2-responsive or tetramer+ T cells had not yet been sequenced, and the corresponding sequencing experiments were ongoing. TRB repertoires were found to be highly clonal in active COVID-19, whereas diversity and richness at recovery were found to rise above healthy donor levels. The size of the cohort was considered insufficient for assessing HLA contributions to COVID-19 susceptibility or severity. It was stated that prospective validation of the reported TCR clusters was required before the clusters could be put to clinical use. A total of around 2,100 TCR clusters were exclusive to the recovered cohort, and around 32 of those clusters were low-pGen clusters. Blood samples obtained from mildly ill patients during symptoms, as well as early samples obtained from severe cases, were available only in scarce numbers.

Trimming removed 3 bases from V and 7 bases from J, leaving 12 bases between the germline ends. CDR1 KGHDR and CDR2 SFDVKD are derived from the germline V gene. The CDR3 spans 15 residues, from the cysteine through the phenylalanine. This entry keeps only the CDR3 DNA: 45 bases, framed from base 1. Genomic DNA extracted from blood was used in amounts of about 250-550 ng for amplification of TRB repertoires. Material for sequencing was blood. The chain is assembled from TRBV24-1 and TRBJ1-6, with no D gene named confidently. This clonotype was sampled from a human donor who had recovered from COVID-19. The encoded CDR3 is CATSDGEKANSPLHF. The nucleotide sequence is given as TGTGCCACCAGTGATGGGGAGAAGGCCAATTCACCCCTCCACTTT.